Shown below are 15 T cell receptor beta chains from a single sample sequenced in a study of blood T cell repertoires in COVID-19. The repertoire was sequenced with immunoSEQ multiplex PCR; TCRdb's copy has only in-frame clones and lacks some. Of fewer than 250,000 clones listed, around 83% are singletons. The sequenced material came from peripheral blood. The receptors were gathered from a man aged 50 to 59 with active or convalescent COVID-19.

This clone was observed a handful of times. The rearrangement links TRBV19 to TRBJ1-1, with unresolved D. Germline CDR1 and CDR2: LNHDA and SQIVND (reference sequence). With 3 bases removed from V and 8 bases from J, the gap between germline ends came to 7 bases. The CDR3 has 11 residues. CDR3 protein: CASSIRVEAFF. Written as DNA, the CDR3 is TGTGCCAGTAGTATCCGGGTCGAAGCTTTCTTT.

V is TRBV6-2 or TRBV6-3 and J is TRBJ2-7; 11 nucleotides match TRBD2. This CDR3 comprises 15 residues. With 6 bases clipped from V and 4 bases from J, the junction kept 8 bases outside the gene matches. CDR1 and CDR2 (germline): MNHEY, SVGEGT. CDR3 sequence (DNA): TGTGCCAGCAGCAAAGTAACTAGCGGGAGTTACGAGCAGTACTTC. Translated, it gives CASSKVTSGSYEQYF.

This sequence joins TRBV19 and TRBJ2-1, with a possible D match to TRBD2 (6 bases). Germline CDR1 reads LNHDA; CDR2 reads SQIVND (reference sequence). The CDR3 covers 15 residues. Trimming took 3 bases from V and 8 from J, leaving 17 bases between them. The CDR3 region has the DNA TGTGCCAGTAGTATCGGGGCGGGGTTCGTGGATGAGCAGTTCTTC. Protein sequence: CASSIGAGFVDEQFF.

V usage is TRBV7-9 and J usage is TRBJ2-2, with D hard to call. The length of the CDR3 is 16 residues. Trimming stripped 5 bases from V and 0 bases from J, with 13 bases between. The germline V gene encodes CDR1 SEHNR and CDR2 FQNEAQ (reference sequence). CDR3 in DNA: TGTGCCAGCAGCCCCCGTTTGAGATCGAACACCGGGGAGCTGTTTTTT. The encoded protein is CASSPRLRSNTGELFF.

The chain employs TRBV6-1 and TRBJ2-5, with D tentatively TRBD2 (6 bases). The V end lost 4 bases, the J end lost 2 bases, and 17 bases lay between the germline ends. This CDR3 region has 16 residues. Looked up from germline, CDR1 is MNHNS and CDR2 is SASEGT. This CDR3 is CASSVGPGAAQETQYF. The CDR3 nucleotides are TGTGCCAGCAGTGTCGGCCCGGGAGCGGCTCAAGAGACCCAGTACTTC.

This sequence joins TRBV10-1 and TRBJ2-1, with TRBD2 matching over 13 bases. This CDR3 contains 15 residues. V lost 6 bases and J lost 10; bases outside the gene matches: 9. Germline CDR1 and CDR2: WNHNN and SYGVQD (reference sequence). CDR3 nucleotide sequence: TGCGCCAGCAGCGGGACTAGCGGGGCCGATGTGGAGCAGTTCTTC. Translating gives CASSGTSGADVEQFF.

In nucleotides, the CDR3 is TGTGCCAGCAGAAACACCTATAATTCACCCCTCCACTTT. Encoded protein: CASRNTYNSPLHF. This chain links TRBV28 with TRBJ1-6, with D uncertain. Trimming took off 6 bases at V and 2 bases at J, with 5 bases between the two ends. Germline V gene lookup returns CDR1 MDHEN and CDR2 SYDVKM. The CDR3 is 13 residues long.

This clone was observed a few times. This sequence joins TRBV27 and TRBJ1-5; TRBD1 is a possible D gene (5 bases). The V gene's germline CDR1 is MNHEY and CDR2 SMNVEV (reference sequence). V lost 3 bases, J lost 6 bases, and 21 bases lay in between. The CDR3 extends over 17 amino acids. The CDR3 is CASSLLQAAVTIQPQHF. The DNA of the CDR3 is TGTGCCAGCAGTTTGTTACAGGCCGCCGTGACGATTCAGCCCCAGCATTTT.

V gene TRBV10-3 combines with J gene TRBJ2-7; TRBD1 might be the D (6 bases). This CDR3 region has 14 residues. Germline CDR1 and CDR2: ENHRY and SYGVKD. With 0 bases removed from V and 3 bases from J, the gap between germline ends came to 9 bases. This CDR3 is CAISESTGNYEQYF. The CDR3, as DNA: TGTGCCATCAGTGAGTCGACAGGTAACTACGAGCAGTACTTC.

The CDR3 here is CASSLYGVTTNEKLFF. CDR3 nucleotide sequence: TGTGCCAGCAGTTTATACGGGGTAACAACTAATGAAAAACTGTTTTTT. The V call is TRBV27, the J call TRBJ1-4; D unresolved. The CDR3 loop spans 16 amino acids. V was pared by 1 base and J by 0 bases, with 9 bases between. Germline V gene data show CDR1 as MNHEY and CDR2 as SMNVEV (reference sequence).

V usage is TRBV7-3 and J usage is TRBJ2-3; 7 bases match TRBD1. Trimming at V came to 8 bases and at J to 1 base, leaving 6 bases not matched to a gene. Germline V CDR1 and CDR2: SGHTA, FQGTGA. The CDR3 sequence is 14 residues long. The CDR3 DNA follows: TGTGCCAGCCAGCTTGACAGGGGCACAGATACGCAGTATTTT. Residues: CASQLDRGTDTQYF.

The chain recombines TRBV12-3 or TRBV12-4 with TRBJ1-1; D is undetermined. This CDR3 comprises 12 residues. The V and J ends lost 6 bases and 6 bases respectively, with 11 bases between them. CDR3 coding DNA: TGTGCCAGCAGCCACTCCGAAGCTGAAGCTTTCTTT. Translating it yields CASSHSEAEAFF.

There are a few counts of this clone. V gene TRBV20-1 combines with J gene TRBJ1-1; 8 bases match TRBD1. V lost 3 bases and J lost 2; bases outside the gene matches: 11. This CDR3 has 16 amino acids. Germline CDR1 DFQATT, CDR2 SNEGSKA (reference sequence). CDR3 amino acids: CSASFRGRSRNTEAFF. For the CDR3, the DNA is TGCAGTGCTAGTTTCAGGGGGCGATCCCGTAACACTGAAGCTTTCTTT.

The gene calls are TRBV30 and TRBJ2-1, with 7 bases aligning to TRBD2. Trimming removed 5 bases from V and 2 bases from J; junction bases left unmatched: 6. This CDR3 has 14 residues. Germline V gene lookup returns CDR1 GTSNPN and CDR2 SVGIG (reference sequence). CDR3 bases: TGTGCCTGGGGCGGGAGTTGGACCTACAATGAGCAGTTCTTC. Translation: CAWGGSWTYNEQFF.

V and J are TRBV28 and TRBJ1-1; D unclear. CDR3 size: 16 residues. Germline V gene lookup returns CDR1 MDHEN and CDR2 SYDVKM. The V end was cut by 2 bases, the J end by 0 bases, with 13 bases between. The CDR3 region is CASSLADLVLNTEAFF. The CDR3 DNA is TGTGCCAGCAGTTTAGCAGATCTGGTTTTGAACACTGAAGCTTTCTTT.